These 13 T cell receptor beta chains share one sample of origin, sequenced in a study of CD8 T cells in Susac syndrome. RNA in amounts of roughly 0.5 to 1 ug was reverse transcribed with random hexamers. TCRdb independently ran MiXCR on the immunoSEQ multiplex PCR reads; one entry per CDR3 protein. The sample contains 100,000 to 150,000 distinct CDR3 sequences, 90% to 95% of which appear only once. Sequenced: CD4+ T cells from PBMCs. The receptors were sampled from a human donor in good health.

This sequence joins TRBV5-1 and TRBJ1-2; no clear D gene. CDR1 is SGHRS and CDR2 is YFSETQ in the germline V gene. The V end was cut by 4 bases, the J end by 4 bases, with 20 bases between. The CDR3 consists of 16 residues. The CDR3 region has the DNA TGCGCCAGCAGCCTGCTGGACGGATCGGGCCCCTATGGCTACACCTTC. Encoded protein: CASSLLDGSGPYGYTF.

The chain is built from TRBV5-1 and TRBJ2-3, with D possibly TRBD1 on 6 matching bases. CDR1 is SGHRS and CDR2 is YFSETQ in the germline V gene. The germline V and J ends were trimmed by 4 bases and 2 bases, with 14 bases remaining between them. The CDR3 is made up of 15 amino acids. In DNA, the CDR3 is TGCGCCAGCAGCCTCCAGACAGGACACACAGATACGCAGTATTTT. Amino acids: CASSLQTGHTDTQYF.

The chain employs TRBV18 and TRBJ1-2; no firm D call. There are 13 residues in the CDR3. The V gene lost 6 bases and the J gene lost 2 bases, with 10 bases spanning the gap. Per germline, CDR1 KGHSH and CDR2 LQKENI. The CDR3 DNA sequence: TGTGCCAGCTCGGGGAACTCGAACTATGGCTACACCTTC. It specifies CASSGNSNYGYTF.

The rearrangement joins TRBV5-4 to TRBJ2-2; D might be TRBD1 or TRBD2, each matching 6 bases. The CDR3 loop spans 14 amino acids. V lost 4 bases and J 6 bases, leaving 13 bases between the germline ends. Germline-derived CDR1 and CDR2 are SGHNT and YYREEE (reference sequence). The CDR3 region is CASSHARGPGELFF. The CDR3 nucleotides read TGTGCCAGCAGCCATGCTCGGGGGCCCGGGGAGCTGTTTTTT.

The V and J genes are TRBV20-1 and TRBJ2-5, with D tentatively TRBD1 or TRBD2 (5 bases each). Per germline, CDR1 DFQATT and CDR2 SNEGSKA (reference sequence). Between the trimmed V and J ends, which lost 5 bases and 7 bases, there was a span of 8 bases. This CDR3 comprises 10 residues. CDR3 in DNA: TGCAGTGCTGGGGCGGGGACCCAGTACTTC. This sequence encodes CSAGAGTQYF.

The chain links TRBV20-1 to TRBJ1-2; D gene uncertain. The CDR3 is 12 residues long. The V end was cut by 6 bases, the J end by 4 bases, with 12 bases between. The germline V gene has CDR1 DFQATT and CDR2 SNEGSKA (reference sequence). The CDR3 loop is CSALVEGYGYTF. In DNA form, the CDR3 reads TGCAGTGCACTAGTAGAGGGCTATGGCTACACCTTC.

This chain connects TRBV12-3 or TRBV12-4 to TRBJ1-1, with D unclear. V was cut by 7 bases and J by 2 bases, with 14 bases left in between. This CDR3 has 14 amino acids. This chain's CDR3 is CASTDSPGNTEAFF. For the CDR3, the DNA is TGTGCCAGCACCGACTCTCCGGGAAACACTGAAGCTTTCTTT.

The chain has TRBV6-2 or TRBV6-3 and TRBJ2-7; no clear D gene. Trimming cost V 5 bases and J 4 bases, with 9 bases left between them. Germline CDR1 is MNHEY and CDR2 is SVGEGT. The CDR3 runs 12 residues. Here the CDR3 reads CASSPRVYEQYF. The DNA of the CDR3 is TGTGCCAGCAGTCCCCGAGTTTACGAGCAGTACTTC.

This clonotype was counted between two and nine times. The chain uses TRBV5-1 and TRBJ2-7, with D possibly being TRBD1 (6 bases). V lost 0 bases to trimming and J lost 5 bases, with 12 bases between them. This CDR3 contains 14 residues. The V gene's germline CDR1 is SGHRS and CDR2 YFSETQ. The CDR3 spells CASSLGQVADEQYF. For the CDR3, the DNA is TGCGCCAGCAGCTTGGGACAGGTAGCCGACGAGCAGTACTTC.

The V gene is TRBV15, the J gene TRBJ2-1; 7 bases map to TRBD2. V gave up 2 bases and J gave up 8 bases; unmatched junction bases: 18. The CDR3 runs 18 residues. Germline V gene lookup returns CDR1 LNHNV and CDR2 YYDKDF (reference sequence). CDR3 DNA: TGTGCCACCAGCAGACGCACTGATTCGGGCGGGAGCCCCCATGAGCAGTTCTTC. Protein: CATSRRTDSGGSPHEQFF.

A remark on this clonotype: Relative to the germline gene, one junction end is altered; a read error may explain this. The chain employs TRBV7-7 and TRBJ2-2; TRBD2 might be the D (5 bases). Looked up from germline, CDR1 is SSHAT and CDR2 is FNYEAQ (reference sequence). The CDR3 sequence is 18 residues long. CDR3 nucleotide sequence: TGTGCTAGCAGCCCAAGTCCTGGACTGCTGACGAACACCGGGGAGCTGTTTTTT. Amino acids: CASSPSPGLLTNTGELFF.

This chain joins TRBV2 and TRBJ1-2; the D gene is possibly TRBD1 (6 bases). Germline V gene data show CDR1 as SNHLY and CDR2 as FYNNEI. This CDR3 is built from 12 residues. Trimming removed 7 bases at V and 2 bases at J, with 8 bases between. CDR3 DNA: TGTGCCAGCAAAGGGACAAACTATGGCTACACCTTC. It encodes CASKGTNYGYTF.

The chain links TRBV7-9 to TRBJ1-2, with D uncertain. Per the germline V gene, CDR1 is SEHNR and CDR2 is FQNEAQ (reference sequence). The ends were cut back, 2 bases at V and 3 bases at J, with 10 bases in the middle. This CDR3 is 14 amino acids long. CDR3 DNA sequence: TGTGCCAGCAGCTTAAGTAACAGAGACTATGGCTACACCTTC. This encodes CASSLSNRDYGYTF.